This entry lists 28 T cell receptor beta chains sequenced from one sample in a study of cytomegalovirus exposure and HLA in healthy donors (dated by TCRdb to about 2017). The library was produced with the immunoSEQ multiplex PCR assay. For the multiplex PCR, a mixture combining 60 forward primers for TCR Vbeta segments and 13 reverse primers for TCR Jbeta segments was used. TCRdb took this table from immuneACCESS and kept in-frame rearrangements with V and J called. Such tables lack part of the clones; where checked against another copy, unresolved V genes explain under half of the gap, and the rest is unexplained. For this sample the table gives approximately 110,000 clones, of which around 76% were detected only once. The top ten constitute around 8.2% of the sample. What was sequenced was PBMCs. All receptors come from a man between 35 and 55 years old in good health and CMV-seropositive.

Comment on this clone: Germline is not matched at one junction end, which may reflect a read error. The CDR3 is CASTPLTSGGYNEQFF. The DNA of the CDR3 is TGTGCTAGCACCCCTTTGACTAGCGGGGGATACAATGAGCAGTTCTTC. The chain couples TRBV7-7 to TRBJ2-1, with 12 bases fitting TRBD2. Germline assignment: CDR1 SSHAT and CDR2 FNYEAQ (reference sequence). The CDR3 spans 16 residues.

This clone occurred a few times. Written as DNA, the CDR3 is TGCGCCAGCAGCCAAGGCCTCAGGGGGCTCTACAATGAGCAGTTCTTC. Translating it yields CASSQGLRGLYNEQFF. The chain is built from TRBV4-1 and TRBJ2-1, with 8 bases that match TRBD1. V dropped 1 base and J dropped 3; count of bases not matched to a gene: 5. This CDR3 is built from 16 residues. The germline gives CDR1 MGHRA, CDR2 YSYEKL.

The CDR3: CATSPVGGNQPQHF. The CDR3 nucleotides read TGTGCCACCTCCCCGGTAGGCGGGAATCAGCCCCAGCATTTT. The V call is TRBV19, the J call TRBJ1-5; no clear D. This CDR3 region has 14 residues. Per the germline V gene, CDR1 is LNHDA and CDR2 is SQIVND (reference sequence). With 10 bases removed from V and 4 bases from J, the gap between germline ends came to 17 bases.

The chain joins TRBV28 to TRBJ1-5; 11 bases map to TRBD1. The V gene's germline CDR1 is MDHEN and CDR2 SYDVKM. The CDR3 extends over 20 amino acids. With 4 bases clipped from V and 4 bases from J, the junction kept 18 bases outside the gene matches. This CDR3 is CASSSPSPDRGPILNQPQHF. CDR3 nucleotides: TGTGCCAGCAGTTCCCCCTCGCCGGACAGGGGGCCTATTCTTAATCAGCCCCAGCATTTT.

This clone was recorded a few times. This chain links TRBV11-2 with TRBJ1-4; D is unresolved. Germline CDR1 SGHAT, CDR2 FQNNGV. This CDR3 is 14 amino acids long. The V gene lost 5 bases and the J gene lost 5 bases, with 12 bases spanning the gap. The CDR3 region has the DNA TGTGCCAGCAGCCAACCTCGCGGGAATGAAAAACTGTTTTTT. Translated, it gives CASSQPRGNEKLFF.

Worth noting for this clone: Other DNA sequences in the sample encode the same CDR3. DNA of the CDR3: TGTGCCAGCAGTTTAGCGGGGGGTCTTTACAATGAGCAGTTCTTC. Protein: CASSLAGGLYNEQFF. The rearrangement joins TRBV27 to TRBJ2-1; TRBD2 matches at 8 bases. The V segment lost 2 bases and the J segment 4 bases; nucleotides outside the gene matches: 4. The CDR3 spans 15 residues. From germline, CDR1 is MNHEY and CDR2 SMNVEV (reference sequence).

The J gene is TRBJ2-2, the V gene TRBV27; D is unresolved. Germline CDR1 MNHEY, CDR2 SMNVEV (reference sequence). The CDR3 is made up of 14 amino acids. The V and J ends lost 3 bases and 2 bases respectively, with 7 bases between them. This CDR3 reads CASSFHSNTGELFF. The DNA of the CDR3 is TGTGCCAGCAGTTTTCACAGTAACACCGGGGAGCTGTTTTTT.

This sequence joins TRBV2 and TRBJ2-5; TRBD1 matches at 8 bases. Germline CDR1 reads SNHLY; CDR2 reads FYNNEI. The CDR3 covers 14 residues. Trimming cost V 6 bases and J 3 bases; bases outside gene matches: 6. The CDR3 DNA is TGTGCCAGCAGCCCGACAGGGGCGAAAGAGACCCAGTACTTC. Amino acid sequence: CASSPTGAKETQYF.

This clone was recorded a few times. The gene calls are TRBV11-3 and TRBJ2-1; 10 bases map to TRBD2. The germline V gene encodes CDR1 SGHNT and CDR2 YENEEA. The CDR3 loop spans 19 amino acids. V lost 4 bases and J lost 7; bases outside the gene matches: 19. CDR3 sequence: CASSWSGQGAGTSVNEQFF. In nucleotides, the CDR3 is TGTGCCAGCAGCTGGTCGGGGCAGGGGGCGGGGACTAGCGTAAATGAGCAGTTCTTC.

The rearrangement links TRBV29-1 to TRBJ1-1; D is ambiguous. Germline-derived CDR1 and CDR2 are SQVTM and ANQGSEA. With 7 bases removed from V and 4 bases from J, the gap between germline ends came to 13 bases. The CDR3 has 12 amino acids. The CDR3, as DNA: TGCAGCGCTGGGCGGGGAGGCACTGAAGCTTTCTTT. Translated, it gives CSAGRGGTEAFF.

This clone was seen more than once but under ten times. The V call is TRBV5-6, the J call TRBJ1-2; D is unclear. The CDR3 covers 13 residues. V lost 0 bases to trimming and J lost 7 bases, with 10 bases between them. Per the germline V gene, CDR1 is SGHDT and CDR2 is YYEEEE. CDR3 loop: CASSLGGLGGYTF. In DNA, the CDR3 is TGTGCCAGCAGCTTGGGTGGCCTAGGTGGCTACACCTTC. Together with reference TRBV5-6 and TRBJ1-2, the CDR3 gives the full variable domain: DAGVTQSPTHLIKTRGQQVTLRCSPKSGHDTVSWYQQALGQGPQFIFQYYEEEERQRGNFPDRFSGHQFPNYSSELNVNALLLGDSALYLCASSLGGLGGYTFGSGTRLTVV.

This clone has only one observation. The CDR3 nucleotides are TGTGCCAGCAGCCCCTCAGGGGCTGGGGAGGAGACCCAGTACTTC. Its translation: CASSPSGAGEETQYF. The chain is built from TRBV28 and TRBJ2-5; possibly TRBD1 for D (6 bases). The CDR3 has 15 amino acids. The germline V gene has CDR1 MDHEN and CDR2 SYDVKM. Trimming shortened V by 6 bases and J by 5 bases, and 19 bases separated the two germline ends. The whole variable domain, remainder taken from reference TRBV28 and TRBJ2-5, is DVKVTQSSRYLVKRTGEKVFLECVQDMDHENMFWYRQDPGLGLRLIYFSYDVKMKEKGDIPEGYSVSREKKERFSLILESASTNQTSMYLCASSPSGAGEETQYFGPGTRLLVL.

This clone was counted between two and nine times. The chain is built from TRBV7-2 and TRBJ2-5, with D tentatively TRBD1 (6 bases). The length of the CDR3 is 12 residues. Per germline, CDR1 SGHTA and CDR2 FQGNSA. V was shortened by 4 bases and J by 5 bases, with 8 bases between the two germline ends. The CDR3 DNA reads TGTGCCAGCAGCTACAGGGTTGAGACCCAGTACTTC. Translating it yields CASSYRVETQYF.

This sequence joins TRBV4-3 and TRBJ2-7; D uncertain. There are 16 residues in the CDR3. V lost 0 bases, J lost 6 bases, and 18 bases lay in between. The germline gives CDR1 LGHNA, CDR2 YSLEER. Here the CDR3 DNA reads TGCGCCAGCAGCCAAGATAATGGCAGCTTAGCTGGCGAGCAGTACTTC. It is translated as CASSQDNGSLAGEQYF.

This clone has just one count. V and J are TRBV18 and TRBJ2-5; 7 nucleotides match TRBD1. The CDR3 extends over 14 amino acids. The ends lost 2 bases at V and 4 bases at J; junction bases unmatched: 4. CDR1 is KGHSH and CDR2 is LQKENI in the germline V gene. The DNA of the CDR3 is TGTGCCAGCTCACCAGCGACAGGGTTAGAGACCCAGTACTTC. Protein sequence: CASSPATGLETQYF.

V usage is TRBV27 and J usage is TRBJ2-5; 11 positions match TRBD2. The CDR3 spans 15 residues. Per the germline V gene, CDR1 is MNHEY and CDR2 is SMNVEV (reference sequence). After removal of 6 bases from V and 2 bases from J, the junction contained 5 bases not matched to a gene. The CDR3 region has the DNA TGTGCCAGCAGGAGAGTAGCGGGAGGGCAAGAGACCCAGTACTTC. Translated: CASRRVAGGQETQYF.

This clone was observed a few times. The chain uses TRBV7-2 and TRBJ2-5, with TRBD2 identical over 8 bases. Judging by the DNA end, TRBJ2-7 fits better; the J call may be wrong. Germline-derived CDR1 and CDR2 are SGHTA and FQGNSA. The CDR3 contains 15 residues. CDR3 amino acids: CASSPPGLGTYEQYF. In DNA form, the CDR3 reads TGTGCCAGCAGTCCACCGGGACTAGGGACCTACGAGCAGTACTTC.

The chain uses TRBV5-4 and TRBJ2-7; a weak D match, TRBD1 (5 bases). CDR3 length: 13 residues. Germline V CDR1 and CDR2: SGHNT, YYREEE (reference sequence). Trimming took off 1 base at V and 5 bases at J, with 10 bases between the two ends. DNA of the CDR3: TGTGCCAGCAGCTTGTTAGGGGTCGACGAGCAGTACTTC. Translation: CASSLLGVDEQYF.

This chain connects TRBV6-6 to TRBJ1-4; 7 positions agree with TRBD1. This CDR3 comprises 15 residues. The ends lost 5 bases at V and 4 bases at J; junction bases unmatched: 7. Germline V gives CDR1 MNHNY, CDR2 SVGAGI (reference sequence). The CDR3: CASSPRQGGNEKLFF. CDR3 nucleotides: TGTGCCAGCAGTCCTAGACAGGGTGGTAATGAAAAACTGTTTTTT.

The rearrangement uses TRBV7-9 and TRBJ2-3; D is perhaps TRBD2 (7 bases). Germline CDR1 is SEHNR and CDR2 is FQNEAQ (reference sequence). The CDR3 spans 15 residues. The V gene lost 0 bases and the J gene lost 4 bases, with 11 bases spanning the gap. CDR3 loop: CASSLAGGLPDTQYF. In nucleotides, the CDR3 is TGTGCCAGCAGCTTAGCGGGGGGGCTTCCAGATACGCAGTATTTT.

The CDR3 DNA sequence: TGTGCCAGCAGCTTCAGGACTGGACGAGGCGACGAGCAGTACTTC. Translation gives CASSFRTGRGDEQYF. The V and J genes are TRBV11-2 and TRBJ2-7, with D possibly TRBD2 on 5 matching bases. This CDR3 spans 15 amino acids. Per germline, CDR1 SGHAT and CDR2 FQNNGV. V was cut by 3 bases and J by 5 bases, with 17 bases left in between.

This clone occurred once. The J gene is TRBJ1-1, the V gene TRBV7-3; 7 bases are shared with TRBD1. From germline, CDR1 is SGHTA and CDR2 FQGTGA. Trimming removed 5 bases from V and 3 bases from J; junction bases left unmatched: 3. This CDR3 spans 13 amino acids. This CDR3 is CASSRQGDTEAFF. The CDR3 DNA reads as TGTGCCAGCAGCCGACAGGGCGACACTGAAGCTTTCTTT.

CDR3 protein: CASSPFEATNEKLFF. The CDR3 DNA follows: TGCGCCAGCAGCCCTTTTGAGGCAACTAATGAAAAACTGTTTTTT. The chain uses TRBV4-1 and TRBJ1-4; D is ambiguous. Germline V gene data show CDR1 as MGHRA and CDR2 as YSYEKL. The CDR3 totals 15 residues. The germline V and J ends were trimmed by 4 bases and 0 bases, with 9 bases remaining between them.

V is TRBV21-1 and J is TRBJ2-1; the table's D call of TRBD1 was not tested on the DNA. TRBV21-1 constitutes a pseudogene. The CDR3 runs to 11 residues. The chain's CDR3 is CASRTGTPEFF. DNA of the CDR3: TGTGCCAGCAGAACCGGGACACCCGAGTTCTTC.

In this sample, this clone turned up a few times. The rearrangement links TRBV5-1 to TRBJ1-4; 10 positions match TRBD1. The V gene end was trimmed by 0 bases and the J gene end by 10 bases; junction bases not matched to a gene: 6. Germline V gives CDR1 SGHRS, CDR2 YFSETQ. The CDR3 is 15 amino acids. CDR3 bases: TGCGCCAGCAGCTTGGCAGGGACAGGGGAGGGAAAACTGTTTTTT. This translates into CASSLAGTGEGKLFF.

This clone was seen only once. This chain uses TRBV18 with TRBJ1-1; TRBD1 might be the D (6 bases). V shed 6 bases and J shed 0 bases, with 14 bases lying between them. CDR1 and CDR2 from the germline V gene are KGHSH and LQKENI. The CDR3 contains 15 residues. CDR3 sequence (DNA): TGTGCCAGCTCCGGGGGGGCGGCGATGAACACTGAAGCTTTCTTT. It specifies CASSGGAAMNTEAFF.

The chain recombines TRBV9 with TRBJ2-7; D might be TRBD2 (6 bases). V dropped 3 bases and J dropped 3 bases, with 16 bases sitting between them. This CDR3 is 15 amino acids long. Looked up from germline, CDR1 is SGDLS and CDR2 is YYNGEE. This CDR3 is CASSAERGGVYEQYF. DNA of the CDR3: TGTGCCAGCAGCGCGGAGAGGGGCGGGGTCTACGAGCAGTACTTC.

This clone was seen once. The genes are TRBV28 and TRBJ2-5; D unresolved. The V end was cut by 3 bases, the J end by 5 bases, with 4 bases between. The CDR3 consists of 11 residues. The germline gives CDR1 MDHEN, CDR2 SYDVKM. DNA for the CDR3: TGTGCCAGCAGTTTGGAGGAGACCCAGTACTTC. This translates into CASSLEETQYF.